The TCR beta chain described here comes from a study of CD8 T cells in Susac syndrome. The T cells that were sequenced for TCR beta were CD8+ and CD4+ cells from blood. It was treatment-naive patients with stable or active relapsing-remitting disease who made up the multiple sclerosis controls. Negative magnetic isolation gave CD8+ and CD4+ cells; FACS enriched CD8+ TEMRA. RNA totalling roughly 0.5 to 1 ug underwent reverse transcription with random hexamers. TCRdb analysed the immunoSEQ multiplex PCR reads with MiXCR anew, one entry per CDR3 protein. The sample consists of 150,000 to 200,000 distinct CDR3 sequences, approximately 93% of them appearing once. On this clonotype: Its specificity is not known.

The study's findings and limits: As the study acknowledged, the number of individuals who were part of its TCR sequencing and HLA analysis was relatively small.

V lost 0 bases and J lost 4, with 7 bases in between. The CDR3 runs to 13 residues. The germline V gene encodes CDR1 SGHNT and CDR2 YYREEE (reference sequence). Sequenced: CD4+ T cells from PBMCs. This chain joins TRBV5-4 and TRBJ2-5, with a possible D match to TRBD1 (6 bases). This clonotype originated in a human donor with multiple sclerosis. The CDR3 DNA follows: TGTGCCAGCAGCTTGGTCAGGGGAGAGACCCAGTACTTC. Residues: CASSLVRGETQYF.